The rows below give T cell receptor beta chains drawn from one sample of a study of early T cells in non-severe SARS-CoV-2 infection. TCRdb reprocessed the 5' RACE reads with MiXCR, giving one entry per CDR3 protein. The table has about 87,000 distinct CDR3 sequences, 14% seen once. The sequenced material came from whole blood. These receptor sequences come from an adult who was a healthcare worker with PCR-confirmed SARS-CoV-2 infection or an uninfected control (not recorded which). The CDR3 runs from the conserved cysteine through the conserved F or W. The D gene is left open where the match is weak. Part of the rows lack a size; the others show once, few, many or a class for expanded clones.

d_call	v_call	j_call	clone_size	cdr3_length	cdr3_nt	cdr3_aa
TRBD1	TRBV29-1	TRBJ2-1	few	14	TGCAGCGTTGGACAGGGGGGTTCCTACAATGAGCAGTTCTTC	CSVGQGGSYNEQFF
.	TRBV7-9	TRBJ2-5	many	14	TGTGCCAGCAGCTCCCGACAGTACCAAGAGACCCAGTACTTC	CASSSRQYQETQYF
.	TRBV5-5	TRBJ1-5	.	15	TGTGCCAGCAGCTTGGTTGACGCTAGCAATCAGCCCCAGCATTTT	CASSLVDASNQPQHF
TRBD1	TRBV11-2	TRBJ2-1	many	15	TGTGCCAGCAGCTTAGCAGGACAGGGTTTGGGTGAGCAGTTCTTC	CASSLAGQGLGEQFF
.	TRBV6-2/TRBV6-3	TRBJ2-2	many	17	TGTGCCAGCAGTTACTCGAGCAGTTATGTCGGGACCGGGGAGCTGTTTTTT	CASSYSSSYVGTGELFF
.	TRBV12-3/TRBV12-4	TRBJ2-5	.	14	TGTGCCAGCAGTTCGGGAGTACGGTATGAGACCCAGTACTTC	CASSSGVRYETQYF
.	TRBV11-3	TRBJ2-3	many	15	TGTGCCAGCAGCTTAGAATCTAGCGGCACAGATACGCAGTATTTT	CASSLESSGTDTQYF
.	TRBV27	TRBJ1-5	many	16	TGTGCCAGCAGTCCCAGGGCCGACCTGGGGAATCAGCCCCAGCATTTT	CASSPRADLGNQPQHF
.	TRBV7-2	TRBJ2-7	few	11	TGTGCCAGCAGCCCCGACTACGAGCAGTACTTC	CASSPDYEQYF
.	TRBV6-1	TRBJ2-3	.	15	TGTGCCAGCAGTGTAATTGCAGGGCCCGCAGATACGCAGTATTTT	CASSVIAGPADTQYF
.	TRBV6-5	TRBJ1-1	few	14	TGTGCCAGCAGTTATATCCGCGTGAACACTGAAGCTTTCTTT	CASSYIRVNTEAFF
TRBD2	TRBV5-5	TRBJ2-7	many	14	TGTGCCAGCAGCTTGGGACCAGCGGGGGACGAGCAGTACTTC	CASSLGPAGDEQYF
.	TRBV27	TRBJ1-6	few	12	TGTGCCAGCAGTCAGCGGGTTTCACCCCTCCACTTT	CASSQRVSPLHF
TRBD1	TRBV7-9	TRBJ1-5	few	15	TGTGCCAGCAGCCGTATGGGACAGGGAAATCAGCCCCAGCATTTT	CASSRMGQGNQPQHF
.	TRBV5-6	TRBJ2-2	.	15	TGTGCCAGCAGCTTGGAACAGGGCGGCACCGGGGAGCTGTTTTTT	CASSLEQGGTGELFF
.	TRBV25-1	TRBJ1-4	.	14	TGTGCCAGCAGTGAACAGGGCACTAATGAAAAACTGTTTTTT	CASSEQGTNEKLFF
.	TRBV11-2	TRBJ1-6	many	15	TGTGCCAGCAGCTTTGGAGTATTTGATAATTCACCCCTCCACTTT	CASSFGVFDNSPLHF
.	TRBV28	TRBJ1-5	.	13	TGTGCCAGCAGTGGGGGGGAGCACCAGCCCCAGCATTTT	CASSGGEHQPQHF
.	TRBV11-1	TRBJ2-7	.	14	TGTGCCAGCAGCTTAGCGGCCAGGGGCGGCGAGCAGTACTTC	CASSLAARGGEQYF
.	TRBV21-1	TRBJ2-4	many	18	TGTGCCAGCAGCAACGGTACGAAAGGGATCCTAGCCAAAAACATTCAGTACTTC	CASSNGTKGILAKNIQYF
TRBD1	TRBV7-8	TRBJ1-6	.	15	TGTGCCAGCAGCCTGGGGACAGTTGGGAATTCACCCCTCCACTTT	CASSLGTVGNSPLHF
.	TRBV20-1	TRBJ1-5	.	14	TGCAGTGCTAGAGATCGCAGGGGAGCTCAGCCCCAGCATTTT	CSARDRRGAQPQHF
.	TRBV29-1	TRBJ2-5	.	13	TGCAGCGTTTGGACACCCCCAGGAGAGACCCAGTACTTC	CSVWTPPGETQYF
.	TRBV28	TRBJ1-4	few	14	TGTGCCAGCAGTTTGGGGCAGGGAGCGGAAAAACTGTTTTTT	CASSLGQGAEKLFF
.	TRBV19	TRBJ2-3	many	13	TGTGCCAGTAGTAAGGGTTTTACAGATACGCAGTATTTT	CASSKGFTDTQYF
.	TRBV19	TRBJ2-6	.	17	TGTGCCAGTAACCCGGGGCGGGGCTTCCCTGGGGCCAACGTCCTGACTTTC	CASNPGRGFPGANVLTF
.	TRBV28	TRBJ2-1	.	12	TGTGCCAGCAGTGCCTTCAACAATGAGCAGTTCTTC	CASSAFNNEQFF
.	TRBV5-1	TRBJ2-7	few	12	TGCGCCAGCAGCTACGACACCTACGAGCAGTACTTC	CASSYDTYEQYF
.	TRBV4-3	TRBJ2-6	many	16	TGCGCCAGCAGCCAAGACCCAGTCTCTGGGGCCAACGTCCTGACTTTC	CASSQDPVSGANVLTF
TRBD1	TRBV5-1	TRBJ2-7	.	14	TGCGCCAGTTCCCCGGACAGGGGAATCTACGAGCAGTACTTC	CASSPDRGIYEQYF
TRBD1	TRBV7-9	TRBJ2-2	once	17	TGTGCCAGCAGCCCCGGGGGACAGGGAATGAACACCGGGGAGCTGTTTTTT	CASSPGGQGMNTGELFF
.	TRBV20-1	TRBJ1-3	few	11	TGCAGTGCTAGTAGGGGAAACACCATATATTTT	CSASRGNTIYF
.	TRBV3-1	TRBJ2-5	few	15	TGTGCCAGCAGCCTTCCTCCTGGGCGGGAAGAGACCCAGTACTTC	CASSLPPGREETQYF
.	TRBV27	TRBJ1-6	few	22	TGTGCCAGCCGGGCCGGACAGATACGACCTGTAATACCGAGCTCCTATAATTCACCCCTCCACTTT	CASRAGQIRPVIPSSYNSPLHF
.	TRBV29-1	TRBJ2-5	.	14	TGCAGCGTTGAGAGGGGGGCAGCGCGGGAGACCCAGTACTTC	CSVERGAARETQYF
.	TRBV10-3	TRBJ2-5	.	14	TGTGCCATCAGTGAAAGGAGATACCAAGAGACCCAGTACTTC	CAISERRYQETQYF
.	TRBV27	TRBJ2-3	.	14	TGTGCCAGCAGCCCTTGGGCCTCTGCAGATACGCAGTATTTT	CASSPWASADTQYF
.	TRBV7-2	TRBJ2-7	few	14	TGTGCCAGCAGCTTGCACTACCAGGGGTACGAGCAGTACTTC	CASSLHYQGYEQYF
TRBD1	TRBV15	TRBJ1-6	.	15	TGTGCCACCAGCAGGACAGGGGATTATAATTCACCCCTCCACTTT	CATSRTGDYNSPLHF
TRBD2	TRBV29-1	TRBJ2-3	.	12	TGCAGCGTGGGGGGAGGGCCCGATACGCAGTATTTT	CSVGGGPDTQYF
TRBD1	TRBV20-1	TRBJ1-2	few	15	TGCAGTGCGGAGCCCCCAACAGGGGCACACTATGGCTACACCTTC	CSAEPPTGAHYGYTF
.	TRBV30	TRBJ1-1	few	13	TGTGCCTGGAGTGTCCAGGGTGACACTGAAGCTTTCTTT	CAWSVQGDTEAFF
TRBD2	TRBV5-4	TRBJ2-3	few	17	TGTGCCAGCAGCTTGGAGTTAGCGGGGGGTATAGCGGATACGCAGTATTTT	CASSLELAGGIADTQYF
.	TRBV28	TRBJ2-2	few	15	TGTGCCAGCAGCCCGCCCAGGGGTTATACCGGGGAGCTGTTTTTT	CASSPPRGYTGELFF
.	TRBV12-2	TRBJ1-3	few	16	TGTGCAAGTCGCTTGGACACTCGGGACACTGGAAACACCATATATTTT	CASRLDTRDTGNTIYF
.	TRBV20-1	TRBJ2-5	many	15	TGCAGTGCTAGGCCCGACGGTCCGGGGCAAGAGACCCAGTACTTC	CSARPDGPGQETQYF
.	TRBV6-1	TRBJ2-1	many	16	TGTGCCAGCAGTGAAATACCTTGGCTTCAGGTAGATGAGCAGTTCTTC	CASSEIPWLQVDEQFF
TRBD1	TRBV6-5	TRBJ1-1	.	15	TGTGCCAGCAGTTACTCGAGACAGGGGAACACTGAAGCTTTCTTT	CASSYSRQGNTEAFF
.	TRBV7-2	TRBJ2-1	.	14	TGTGCCAGCAGCCCCAACCCAATCTACAATGAGCAGTTCTTC	CASSPNPIYNEQFF
.	TRBV6-2/TRBV6-3	TRBJ1-1	.	13	TGTGCCAGCAGTTACTGGGGCAACACTGAAGCTTTCTTT	CASSYWGNTEAFF
TRBD1	TRBV10-3	TRBJ2-7	few	14	TGTGCCATCAGTGGGGACAGGGCTACCTACGAGCAGTACTTC	CAISGDRATYEQYF
TRBD1	TRBV11-2	TRBJ2-1	few	13	TGTGCCAGCAGACCGGACAGGGCGGGTGAGCAGTTCTTC	CASRPDRAGEQFF
.	TRBV7-3	TRBJ2-1	few	14	TGTGCCAGCAGCTTAACGGTGAAGGGATCTGAGCAGTTCTTC	CASSLTVKGSEQFF
.	TRBV20-1	TRBJ1-5	few	14	TGCAGTGCTAGAAAGGGCAATAGCAATCAGCCCCAGCATTTT	CSARKGNSNQPQHF
.	TRBV20-1	TRBJ2-3	few	15	TGCAGTGCTAGTCCCTCGCGACCTCACACAGATACGCAGTATTTT	CSASPSRPHTDTQYF
TRBD2	TRBV5-1	TRBJ2-3	few	16	TGCGCCAGCAGCGGGGGACTAGCGGGGAACACAGATACGCAGTATTTT	CASSGGLAGNTDTQYF
.	TRBV28	TRBJ1-1	.	11	TGTGCCAGCGCAGGACTTACTGAAGCTTTCTTT	CASAGLTEAFF
.	TRBV6-2/TRBV6-3	TRBJ2-7	.	12	TGTGCCAGCAGCAAACGGGGCTACGAGCAGTACTTC	CASSKRGYEQYF
.	TRBV7-2	TRBJ1-5	many	12	TGTGCCAGCAGCTTAGGACAGCAGCCCCAGCATTTT	CASSLGQQPQHF